This TCR beta chain was captured in a study of Graves' ophthalmopathy and Graves' hyperthyroidism. Other autoimmune diseases, uncontrolled infections, pregnancy or lactation ruled patients out of participation. The diagnostic workup employed clinical symptoms, serum thyroxine, TRAb, thyroid ultrasound and orbital computed tomography. The PBMCs used were ones drawn from 10 ml of fresh peripheral blood. Using RNA transcripts, the TCR beta CDR3 regions were amplified. Second-round multiplex PCR came after first-round RT-PCR with HTBI primers. TCRdb reprocessed the multiplex PCR reads with MiXCR, giving one entry per CDR3 protein. Of 740,000 or so distinct CDR3 sequences in the sample, 40% were seen once. This clonotype occurred once. The antigen is unknown. Study-wide findings and caveats: Discriminating ophthalmopathy from stable hyperthyroidism, a 13-signature model attained a sensitivity of 85% to 90% and a specificity of about 83%.

V gave up 8 bases and J gave up 0 bases, with 11 bases separating them. Germline loops: CDR1 LNHDA, CDR2 SQIVND (reference sequence). The CDR3 extends over 15 amino acids. The TCR originated in an adult man with Graves' ophthalmopathy. J is TRBJ2-6 and V is TRBV19; D not certain. The sequencing sample was made of peripheral blood. The CDR3 loop reads CASYPANSGANVLTF. The CDR3 DNA is TGTGCCAGTTATCCGGCGAACTCTGGGGCCAACGTCCTGACTTTC.